The rows below give T cell receptor beta chains drawn from one sample of a study of T cells in Graves' hyperthyroidism and ophthalmopathy. MiXCR, run by TCRdb on the multiplex PCR reads, gives a single entry per CDR3 protein. Here the sample spans approximately 250,000 distinct CDR3 sequences, approximately 25% being singletons. The source material was blood. All receptors come from a woman in her 40s with Graves' ophthalmopathy. Both conserved end residues are part of each CDR3. A D gene is named only where the DNA matches it firmly. Size values are once, few and many counts, or a class for expanded clones, and some rows have none.

clone size	J gene	V gene	D gene	CDR3 DNA	CDR3 protein
many	TRBJ2-7	TRBV9	TRBD2	TGTGCCAGCAGCGCGGGACTAGCGGGACCCTACGAGCAGTACTTC	CASSAGLAGPYEQYF
many	TRBJ2-7	TRBV20-1	TRBD2	TGCAGTGCTAGTTCCGGGACTAGCGGGCACTCCTACGAGCAGTACTTC	CSASSGTSGHSYEQYF
many	TRBJ2-5	TRBV10-3	.	TGTGCCATCAGCCCTACAAAGGAGACCCAGTACTTC	CAISPTKETQYF
.	TRBJ2-7	TRBV3-1	TRBD2	TGTGCCAGCAGCCAAGATCTGATAGCGGGGACCTACGAGCAGTACTTC	CASSQDLIAGTYEQYF
many	TRBJ1-2	TRBV6-5	TRBD1	TGTGCCACCCAACTTCGGAGCAGGGGGCGAATCCTCATCTATGGCTACACCTTC	CATQLRSRGRILIYGYTF
many	TRBJ1-1	TRBV28	.	TGTGCCAGCAGTCTACACAGGGTGCCGATAAAGACTGAAGCTTTCTTT	CASSLHRVPIKTEAFF
many	TRBJ1-2	TRBV29-1	.	TGCAGCGTTGAAGACGGGGGACCAAGCGACTACACCTTC	CSVEDGGPSDYTF
many	TRBJ1-2	TRBV6-1	.	TGTGCCAGCCAGACAGCGGCCTATGGCTACACCTTC	CASQTAAYGYTF
.	TRBJ2-7	TRBV12-3/TRBV12-4	.	TGTGCCAGCAGTTCAGGGGACTCTGGTGAGCAGTACTTC	CASSSGDSGEQYF
.	TRBJ1-2	TRBV28	.	TGTGCCAGCAGTACGACAGACCGATTTTATGGCTACACCTTC	CASSTTDRFYGYTF
many	TRBJ2-1	TRBV9	TRBD2	TGTGCCAGCAGCGTAGGTCTAGCGGGAGTTGAGCAGTTCTTC	CASSVGLAGVEQFF
.	TRBJ1-1	TRBV12-3/TRBV12-4	TRBD1	TGTGCCAGCAGGGCAGGGGGACAGGGGGCTGGGAACACTGAAGCTTTCTTT	CASRAGGQGAGNTEAFF
many	TRBJ1-1	TRBV4-2	.	TGTGCCAGCAGCCAAGATCTCCGGGGGCCTGAAGCTTTCTTT	CASSQDLRGPEAFF
many	TRBJ1-1	TRBV27	.	TGTGCCAGCTGTCGGGGAGCTGAAGCTTTCTTT	CASCRGAEAFF
many	TRBJ2-2	TRBV12-3/TRBV12-4	.	TGTGCCAGCACCCCAATGGCGTCGATTAACACCGGGGAGCTGTTTTTT	CASTPMASINTGELFF
.	TRBJ2-2	TRBV6-1	.	TGTGCCAGCAAGGCGGAGGGGCGAGCCGGGGAGCTGTTTTTT	CASKAEGRAGELFF
many	TRBJ2-7	TRBV11-1	TRBD2	TGTGCCAGCAGCCCGACTAGCGGGAGGGACTTATACGAGCAGTACTTC	CASSPTSGRDLYEQYF
many	TRBJ2-1	TRBV4-1	.	TGCGCCAGCAGCCAACAGGGTAATGAGCAGTTCTTC	CASSQQGNEQFF
many	TRBJ1-1	TRBV28	.	TGTGCCAGCAGTTTAACGGCGAACACTGAAGCTTTCTTT	CASSLTANTEAFF
many	TRBJ1-5	TRBV30	.	TGTGCCTGGAGTCTGGGTAGGAATCAGCCCCAGCATTTT	CAWSLGRNQPQHF
many	TRBJ2-7	TRBV5-1	.	TGCGCCAGCAGCTTGGGTCCGCCTACCTACGAGCAGTACTTC	CASSLGPPTYEQYF
many	TRBJ1-1	TRBV3-1	.	TGTGCCAGCAGCCACTTGGAACGAACTGAAGCTTTCTTT	CASSHLERTEAFF
.	TRBJ2-5	TRBV6-1	.	TGTGCCAGCGCGTCAACGCTGGGGACCCAGTACTTC	CASASTLGTQYF
many	TRBJ2-7	TRBV19	.	TGTGCCAGTAGTGTTACGTACTCGACGGAATCCTACGAGCAGTACTTC	CASSVTYSTESYEQYF
few	TRBJ1-1	TRBV20-1	TRBD1	TGCAGTGCCGGACAGGGAAGCACTGAAGCTTTCTTT	CSAGQGSTEAFF
.	TRBJ2-7	TRBV29-1	.	TGCAGCGCCTGGCCGGTACAGGGCCCCTACGAGCAGTGCTTC	CSAWPVQGPYEQCF
.	TRBJ2-5	TRBV6-1	TRBD1	TGTGCCAGCAACACGGACAGGGGGTACCAAGAGACCCAGTACTTC	CASNTDRGYQETQYF
many	TRBJ2-5	TRBV29-1	.	TGCAGCGTTGAGGTCGGTCTACGAACCCAGTACTTC	CSVEVGLRTQYF
many	TRBJ2-7	TRBV2	.	TGTGCCAGCAGTTTAGGATCCACCCTTTCCTACGAGCAGTACTTC	CASSLGSTLSYEQYF
many	TRBJ2-2	TRBV29-1	.	TGCAGCGTGCCAGTCTCGGACGGGGAGCTGTTTTTT	CSVPVSDGELFF
.	TRBJ2-1	TRBV20-1	TRBD2	TGCAGTGCTAGTCCCGGGACTACGAACAATGAGCAGTTCTTC	CSASPGTTNNEQFF
.	TRBJ2-5	TRBV12-3/TRBV12-4	TRBD2	TGTGCCAGCAGTTTAGCGGTGGGAGGGCCAGAGACCCAGTACTTC	CASSLAVGGPETQYF
few	TRBJ2-5	TRBV6-5	.	TGTGCCAGCAGTTTGGGCGAAGCAGAGACCCAGTACTTC	CASSLGEAETQYF